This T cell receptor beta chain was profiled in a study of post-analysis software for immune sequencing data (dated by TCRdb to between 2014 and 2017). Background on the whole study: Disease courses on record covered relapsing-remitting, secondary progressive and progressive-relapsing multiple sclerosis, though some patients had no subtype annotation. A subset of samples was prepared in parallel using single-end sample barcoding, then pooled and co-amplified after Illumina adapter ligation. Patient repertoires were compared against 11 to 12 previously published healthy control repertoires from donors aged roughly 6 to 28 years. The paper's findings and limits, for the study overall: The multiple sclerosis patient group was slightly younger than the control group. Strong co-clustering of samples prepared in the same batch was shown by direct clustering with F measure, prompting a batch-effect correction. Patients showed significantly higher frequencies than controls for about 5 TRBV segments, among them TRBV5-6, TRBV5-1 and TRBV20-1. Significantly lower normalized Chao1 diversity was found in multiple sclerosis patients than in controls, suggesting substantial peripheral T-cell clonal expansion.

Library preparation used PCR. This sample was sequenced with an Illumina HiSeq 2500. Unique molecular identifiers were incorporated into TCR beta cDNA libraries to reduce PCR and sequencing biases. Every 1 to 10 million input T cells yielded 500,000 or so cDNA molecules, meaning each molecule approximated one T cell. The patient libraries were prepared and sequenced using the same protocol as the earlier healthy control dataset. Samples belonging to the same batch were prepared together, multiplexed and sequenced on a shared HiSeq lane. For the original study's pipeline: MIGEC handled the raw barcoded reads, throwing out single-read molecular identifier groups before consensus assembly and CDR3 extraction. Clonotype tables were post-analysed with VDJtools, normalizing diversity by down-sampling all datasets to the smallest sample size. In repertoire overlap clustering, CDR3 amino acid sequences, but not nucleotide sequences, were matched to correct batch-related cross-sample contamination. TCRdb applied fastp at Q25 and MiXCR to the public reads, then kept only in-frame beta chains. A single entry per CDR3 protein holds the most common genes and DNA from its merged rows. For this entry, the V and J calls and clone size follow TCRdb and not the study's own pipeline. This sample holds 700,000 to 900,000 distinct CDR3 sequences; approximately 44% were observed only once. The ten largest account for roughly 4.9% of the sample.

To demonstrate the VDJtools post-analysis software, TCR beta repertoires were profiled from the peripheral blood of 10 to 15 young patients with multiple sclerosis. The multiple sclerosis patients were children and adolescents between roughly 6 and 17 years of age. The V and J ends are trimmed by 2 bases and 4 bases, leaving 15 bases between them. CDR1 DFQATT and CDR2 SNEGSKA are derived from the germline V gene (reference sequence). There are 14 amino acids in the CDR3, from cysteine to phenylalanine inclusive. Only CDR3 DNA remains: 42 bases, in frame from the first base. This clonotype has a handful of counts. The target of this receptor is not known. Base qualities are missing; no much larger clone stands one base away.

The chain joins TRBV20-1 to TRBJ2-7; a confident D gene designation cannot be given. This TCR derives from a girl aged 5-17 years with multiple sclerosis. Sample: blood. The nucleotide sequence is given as TGCAGTGCTAGACGGGCTAGTACAAGGTACGAGCAGTACTTC. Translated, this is CSARRASTRYEQYF.